These 10 T cell receptor beta chains share one sample of origin, sequenced in a study of molecular identifiers for immune sequencing clone quantification. TCRdb re-analysed the PCR reads in MiXCR, keeping a single row per CDR3 protein. The sample contains about half a million distinct CDR3 sequences, 25% of which appear only once. What was sequenced was naive CD8+ T cells from blood, with Jurkat cell RNA spiked in. Subset of the sample: FACS-sorted CD8+CD4-CCR7+CD45RA+ naive T cells. Every receptor here comes from a human donor in good health. Some libraries in this study had Jurkat cell RNA spiked in.

V usage is TRBV27 and J usage is TRBJ2-3, with 13 bases fitting TRBD2. The germline CDR1 and CDR2 sequences are MNHEY and SMNVEV (reference sequence). The V and J ends lost 6 bases and 5 bases, in that order; junction bases with no gene match: 8. The CDR3 runs 16 residues. CDR3 coding DNA: TGTGCCAGCAGCCCGACTAGCGGGGGGCTGGGAGATACGCAGTATTTT. Encoded protein: CASSPTSGGLGDTQYF.

This clonotype was observed a handful of times. The gene calls are TRBV19 and TRBJ2-1, with D unclear. Germline values: CDR1 LNHDA, CDR2 SQIVND (reference sequence). The CDR3 extends over 18 amino acids. With 5 bases removed from V and 0 bases from J, the gap between germline ends came to 20 bases. The CDR3 region has the DNA TGTGCCAGTAGTCCCTTGCCCACAACCTTTAGCTCCTACAATGAGCAGTTCTTC. It translates to CASSPLPTTFSSYNEQFF.

This clonotype has only a few counts. The V gene is TRBV11-2, the J gene TRBJ1-3, with D perhaps TRBD1 (5 bases). Deletions cut 1 base from V and 4 bases from J, with 8 bases between. In germline, CDR1 is SGHAT, CDR2 FQNNGV. This CDR3 is built from 14 residues. CDR3 bases: TGTGCCAGCAGCTTAGTTCCAGGGGGAAACACCATATATTTT. Translated: CASSLVPGGNTIYF.

This clonotype appeared a few times. The rearrangement uses TRBV12-3 or TRBV12-4 and TRBJ1-5, with D uncertain. The CDR3 totals 15 residues. V shed 3 bases and J shed 4 bases, with 13 bases lying between them. As DNA, the CDR3 is TGTGCCAGCAGTTTGGGTTGGGCAGCGAATCAGCCCCAGCATTTT. Its protein is CASSLGWAANQPQHF.

The V and J genes are TRBV5-3 and TRBJ1-1, with D uncertain. TRBV5-3 is known as an ORF, though its function is uncertain. The CDR3 covers 12 residues. V was clipped by 8 bases and J by 8 bases, with 16 bases between them. The CDR3 coding sequence is TGTGCCAGCGGCTTGGTAAGGGCCGAAGCTTTCTTT. Amino acids: CASGLVRAEAFF.

This clonotype was recorded a few times. The chain joins TRBV13 to TRBJ1-5; tentative D call: TRBD1 (5 bases). V was trimmed by 4 bases and J by 0 bases, leaving 13 bases between them. CDR1 is PRHDT and CDR2 is FYEKMQ in the germline V gene (reference sequence). This CDR3 spans 16 amino acids. In DNA, the CDR3 is TGTGCCAGCAGCTGGGGTGGGACGGATAGCAATCAGCCCCAGCATTTT. It is translated as CASSWGGTDSNQPQHF.

A few counts support this clonotype. The CDR3 DNA is TGTGCCAGCAGCGTAGCTTCGGCAGGTGGAGCTTTCTTT. It yields the protein CASSVASAGGAFF. This chain joins TRBV9 and TRBJ1-1; no clear D gene. This CDR3 is 13 amino acids long. Germline V CDR1 and CDR2: SGDLS, YYNGEE. The V and J ends lost 0 bases and 10 bases respectively, with 13 bases between them.

This clonotype was counted many times. This chain connects TRBV27 to TRBJ1-1; unclear D gene. The CDR3 is made up of 12 amino acids. The germline V gene encodes CDR1 MNHEY and CDR2 SMNVEV (reference sequence). The V gene lost 5 bases and the J gene lost 5 bases, with 9 bases spanning the gap. The CDR3 bases are TGTGCCAGCAGTCCCGTGGGGACTGAAGCTTTCTTT. It encodes CASSPVGTEAFF.

The J gene is TRBJ1-4, the V gene TRBV12-3 or TRBV12-4, with D unresolved. This CDR3 contains 16 residues. Between the trimmed V and J ends, which lost 4 bases and 10 bases, there was a span of 22 bases. In nucleotides, the CDR3 is TGTGCCAGCAGTTCGCCCCCTGGGGTCTTAGACGGAAAACTGTTTTTT. Translating gives CASSSPPGVLDGKLFF.

A remark on this clonotype: This sequence may be a read error, since a much larger clone differs from it by one base. The V and J genes are TRBV6-5 and TRBJ2-7; D uncertain. The CDR3 length is 14 residues. Germline CDR1 reads MNHEY; CDR2 reads SVGAGI. Trimming removed 4 bases at V and 9 bases at J, with 19 bases between. Here the CDR3 reads CASSSPDPAVRQYF. CDR3 DNA sequence: TGTGCCAGCAGTTCCCCGGATCCGGCAGTCAGGCAGTACTTC.